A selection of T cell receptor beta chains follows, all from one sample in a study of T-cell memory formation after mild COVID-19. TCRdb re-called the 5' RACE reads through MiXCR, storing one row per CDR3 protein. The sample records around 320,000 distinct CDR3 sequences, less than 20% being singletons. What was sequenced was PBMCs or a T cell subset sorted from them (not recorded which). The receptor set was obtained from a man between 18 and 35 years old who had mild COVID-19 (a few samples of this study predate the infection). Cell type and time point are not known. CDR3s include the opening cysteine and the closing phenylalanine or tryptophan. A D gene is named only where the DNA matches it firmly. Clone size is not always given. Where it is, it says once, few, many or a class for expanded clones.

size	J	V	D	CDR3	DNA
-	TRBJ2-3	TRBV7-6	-	CASSRERSTDTQYF	TGTGCCAGCAGCCGAGAGAGAAGCACAGATACGCAGTATTTT
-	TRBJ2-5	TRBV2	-	CASSENGPETQYF	TGTGCCAGCAGTGAAAATGGCCCAGAGACCCAGTACTTC
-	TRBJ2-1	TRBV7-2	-	CASRDAGLVINEQFF	TGTGCCAGCAGAGACGCTGGGTTGGTTATCAATGAGCAGTTCTTC
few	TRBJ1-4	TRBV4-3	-	CASSQDTGQGNEKLFF	TGCGCCAGCAGCCAAGATACCGGGCAGGGTAATGAAAAACTGTTTTTT
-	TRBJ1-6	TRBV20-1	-	CSAPKGFDSPLHF	TGCAGTGCTCCCAAAGGGTTTGATTCACCCCTCCACTTT
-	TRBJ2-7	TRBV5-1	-	CASSLESGRREQYF	TGCGCCAGCAGCTTGGAATCAGGGCGGCGCGAGCAGTACTTC
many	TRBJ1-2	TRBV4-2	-	CASSQATGGGYGYTF	TGTGCCAGCAGCCAAGCGACGGGAGGGGGGTATGGCTACACCTTC
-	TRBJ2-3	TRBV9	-	CASNRETGTQYF	TGTGCCAGCAATCGGGAAACCGGTACGCAGTATTTT
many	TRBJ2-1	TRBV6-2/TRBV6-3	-	CASSPFPMRFSYNEQFF	TGTGCCAGCAGTCCCTTCCCCATGAGATTCTCCTACAATGAGCAGTTCTTC
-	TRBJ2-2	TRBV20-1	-	CSARIYTGELFF	TGCAGTGCTAGAATCTACACCGGGGAGCTGTTTTTT
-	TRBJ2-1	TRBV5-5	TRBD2	CASSPRLAGGSYNEQFF	TGTGCCAGCAGCCCCCGACTAGCGGGGGGTTCGTACAATGAGCAGTTCTTC
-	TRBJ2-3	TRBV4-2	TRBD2	CASSQASGRTDTQYF	TGTGCCAGCAGCCAAGCTAGCGGCCGCACAGATACGCAGTATTTT
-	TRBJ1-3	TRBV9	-	CASSPWTAPGNTIYF	TGTGCCAGCAGCCCGTGGACAGCCCCGGGAAACACCATATATTTT
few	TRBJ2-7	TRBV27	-	CASSLSRESSYEQYF	TGTGCCAGCAGTTTATCCCGGGAAAGCTCCTACGAGCAGTACTTC
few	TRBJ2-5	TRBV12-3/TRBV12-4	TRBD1	CASSLASGGIQETQYF	TGTGCCAGCAGTTTAGCGTCAGGGGGAATACAAGAGACCCAGTACTTC
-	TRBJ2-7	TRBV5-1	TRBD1	CASSQDQGEAYEQYF	TGCGCCAGCAGCCAAGATCAGGGGGAAGCCTACGAGCAGTACTTC
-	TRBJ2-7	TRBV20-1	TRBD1	CSAWTGSYEQYF	TGCAGTGCGTGGACAGGCTCCTACGAGCAGTACTTC
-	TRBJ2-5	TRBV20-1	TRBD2	CSAAGVLAGGLQETQYF	TGCAGTGCTGCTGGGGTACTAGCGGGGGGGCTCCAAGAGACCCAGTACTTC
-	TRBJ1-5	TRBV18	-	CASSPPGGGQPQHF	TGTGCCAGCTCACCACCCGGGGGCGGACAGCCCCAGCATTTT
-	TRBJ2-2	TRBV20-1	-	CSARRGPRSNTGELFF	TGCAGTGCTAGACGTGGGCCGAGAAGTAACACCGGGGAGCTGTTTTTT
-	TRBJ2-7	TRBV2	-	CASTVSAASYEQYF	TGTGCCAGCACGGTTTCGGCAGCCTCCTACGAGCAGTACTTC
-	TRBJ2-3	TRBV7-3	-	CASSFSPGLPDTQYF	TGTGCCAGCAGCTTTAGTCCGGGACTCCCAGATACGCAGTATTTT
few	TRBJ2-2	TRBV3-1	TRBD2	CASSQLAGGSGELFF	TGTGCCAGCAGCCAACTAGCGGGGGGCTCCGGGGAGCTGTTTTTT
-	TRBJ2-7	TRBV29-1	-	CSGVFGVYEQYF	TGCAGCGGGGTTTTCGGAGTCTACGAGCAGTACTTC
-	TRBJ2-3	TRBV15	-	CATSRVRARPSKDTQYF	TGTGCCACCAGCAGAGTAAGGGCCCGCCCCAGCAAAGATACGCAGTATTTT
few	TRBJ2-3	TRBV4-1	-	CASSRVGLRSRTDTQYF	TGCGCCAGCAGCCGCGTCGGACTGCGAAGTCGCACAGATACGCAGTATTTT
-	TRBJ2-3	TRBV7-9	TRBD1	CASSSITGDPRDTQYF	TGTGCCAGCAGCTCCATCACAGGGGACCCTCGGGATACGCAGTATTTT
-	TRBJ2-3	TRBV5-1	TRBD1	CASSFDRGKADTQYF	TGCGCCAGCAGCTTCGACAGGGGGAAGGCAGATACGCAGTATTTT
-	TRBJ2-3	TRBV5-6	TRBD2	CASSYLAGWSTDTQYF	TGTGCCAGCAGCTACCTAGCGGGGTGGAGCACAGATACGCAGTATTTT
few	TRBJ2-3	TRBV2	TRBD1	CASSEIGGADTQYF	TGTGCCAGCAGTGAAATAGGGGGCGCAGATACGCAGTATTTT
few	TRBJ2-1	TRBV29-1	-	CSVLRETEQQFF	TGCAGCGTCCTACGCGAGACCGAACAGCAGTTCTTC
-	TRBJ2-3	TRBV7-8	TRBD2	CASSSGLAGAADTQYF	TGTGCCAGCAGCTCGGGACTAGCGGGGGCTGCAGATACGCAGTATTTT
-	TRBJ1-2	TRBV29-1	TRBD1	CSAGDSPGSF	TGCAGCGCTGGGGACAGCCCGGGCTCCTTC
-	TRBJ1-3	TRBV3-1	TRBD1	CASSSRTGHGNTIYF	TGTGCCAGCAGCTCCCGGACAGGGCATGGAAACACCATATATTTT
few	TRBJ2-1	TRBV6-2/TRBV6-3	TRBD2	CASSYLGLAGNNEQFF	TGTGCCAGCAGTTACCTGGGACTAGCGGGGAACAATGAGCAGTTCTTC
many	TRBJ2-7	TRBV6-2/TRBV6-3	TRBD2	CASSSLTSGGISYEQYF	TGTGCCAGCAGTTCCCTCACTAGCGGGGGGATTTCCTACGAGCAGTACTTC
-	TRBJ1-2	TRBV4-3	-	CASSQDTTAYGYTF	TGCGCCAGCAGCCAAGATACTACAGCCTATGGCTACACCTTC
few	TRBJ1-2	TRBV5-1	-	CASSLAVGDGYTF	TGCGCCAGCAGCTTGGCCGTCGGGGATGGCTACACCTTC
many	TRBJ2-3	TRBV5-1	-	CASSLLGRLTDTQYF	TGCGCCAGCAGCTTGTTGGGAAGACTCACAGATACGCAGTATTTT
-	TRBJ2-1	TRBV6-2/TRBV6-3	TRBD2	CASSYGGGSYNEQFF	TGTGCCAGCAGTTACGGGGGAGGGTCCTACAATGAGCAGTTCTTC
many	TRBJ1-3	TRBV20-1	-	CSARDGGAFGNTIYF	TGCAGTGCCAGGGACGGCGGGGCCTTTGGAAACACCATATATTTT
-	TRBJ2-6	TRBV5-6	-	CASSRTQYSGANVLTF	TGTGCCAGCAGCCGTACACAGTACTCTGGGGCCAACGTCCTGACTTTC
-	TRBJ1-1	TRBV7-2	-	CASSPSQGNTEAFF	TGTGCCAGCAGCCCCTCACAGGGGAACACTGAAGCTTTCTTT
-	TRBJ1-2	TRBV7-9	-	CASSLRLQPDNYGYTF	TGTGCCAGCAGCTTAAGATTACAGCCAGATAACTATGGCTACACCTTC
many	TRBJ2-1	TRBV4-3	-	CASSQPPHPGPYDEQFF	TGCGCCAGCAGCCAACCCCCCCACCCGGGACCTTATGATGAGCAGTTCTTC
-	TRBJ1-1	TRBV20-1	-	CSARSGPTEAFF	TGCAGTGCTAGGTCCGGTCCCACTGAAGCTTTCTTT
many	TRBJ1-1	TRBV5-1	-	CASNVGGAGDTEAFF	TGCGCCAGCAACGTCGGGGGAGCAGGGGACACTGAAGCTTTCTTT
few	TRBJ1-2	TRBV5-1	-	CASSLGPANYGYTF	TGCGCCAGCAGCTTGGGTCCAGCTAACTATGGCTACACCTTC
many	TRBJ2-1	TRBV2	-	CATSYADEQFF	TGTGCCACCTCCTATGCCGATGAGCAGTTCTTC
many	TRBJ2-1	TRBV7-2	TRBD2	CASSLSSGGSYNEQFF	TGTGCCAGCAGCTTGTCTAGCGGGGGGTCCTACAATGAGCAGTTCTTC
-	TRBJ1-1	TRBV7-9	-	CASSSGTTTEAFF	TGTGCCAGCAGCAGCGGGACAACAACTGAAGCTTTCTTT
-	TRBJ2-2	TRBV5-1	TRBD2	CASFSGGPNTGELFF	TGCGCCAGCTTTAGCGGGGGGCCAAACACCGGGGAGCTGTTTTTT